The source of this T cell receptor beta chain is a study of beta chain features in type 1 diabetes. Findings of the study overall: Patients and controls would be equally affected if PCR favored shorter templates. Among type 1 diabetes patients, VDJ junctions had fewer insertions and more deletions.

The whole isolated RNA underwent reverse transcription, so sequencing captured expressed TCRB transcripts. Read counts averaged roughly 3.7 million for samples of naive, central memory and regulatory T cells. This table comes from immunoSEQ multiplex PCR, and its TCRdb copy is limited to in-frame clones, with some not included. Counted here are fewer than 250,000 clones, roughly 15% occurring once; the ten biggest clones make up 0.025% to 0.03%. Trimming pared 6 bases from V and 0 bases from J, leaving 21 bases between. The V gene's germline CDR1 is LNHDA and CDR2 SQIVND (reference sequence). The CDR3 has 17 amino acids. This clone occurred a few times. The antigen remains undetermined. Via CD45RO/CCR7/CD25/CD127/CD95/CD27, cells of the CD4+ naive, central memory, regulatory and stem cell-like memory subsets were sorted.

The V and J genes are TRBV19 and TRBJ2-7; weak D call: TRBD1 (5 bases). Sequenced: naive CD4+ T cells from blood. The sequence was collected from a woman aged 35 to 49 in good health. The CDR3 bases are TGTGCCAGTAGCCCGTCGGACATGGGGTTCAACTCCTACGAGCAGTACTTC. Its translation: CASSPSDMGFNSYEQYF.